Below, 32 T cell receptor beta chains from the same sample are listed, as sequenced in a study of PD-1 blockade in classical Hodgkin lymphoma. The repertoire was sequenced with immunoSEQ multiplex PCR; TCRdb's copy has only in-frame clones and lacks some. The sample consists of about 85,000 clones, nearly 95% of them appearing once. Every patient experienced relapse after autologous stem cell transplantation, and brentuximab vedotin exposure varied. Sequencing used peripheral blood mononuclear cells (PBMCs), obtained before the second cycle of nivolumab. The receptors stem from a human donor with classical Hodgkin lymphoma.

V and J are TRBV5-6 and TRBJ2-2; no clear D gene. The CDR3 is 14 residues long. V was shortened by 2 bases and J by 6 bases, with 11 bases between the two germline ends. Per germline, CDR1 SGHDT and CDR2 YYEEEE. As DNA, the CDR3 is TGTGCCAGCAGCTTTGCTCGTGGGTCCGGGGAGCTGTTTTTT. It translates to CASSFARGSGELFF.

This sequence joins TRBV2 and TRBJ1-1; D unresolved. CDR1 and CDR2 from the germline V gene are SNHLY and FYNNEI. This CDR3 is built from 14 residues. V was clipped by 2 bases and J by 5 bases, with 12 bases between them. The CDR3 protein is CASSETLARTEAFF. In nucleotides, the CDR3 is TGTGCCAGCAGTGAAACTTTGGCGAGGACTGAAGCTTTCTTT.

Here the CDR3 reads CASRPRRGQVGDTQYF. CDR3 bases: TGTGCCAGCAGGCCGCGGAGGGGGCAGGTTGGAGATACGCAGTATTTT. The rearrangement joins TRBV5-8 to TRBJ2-3, with D possibly TRBD1 on 7 matching bases. CDR3 length: 16 amino acids. Trimming pared 5 bases from V and 5 bases from J, leaving 21 bases between. Germline values: CDR1 SGHTS, CDR2 YDEGEE.

The CDR3 reads CASSEAEGALAYEQYF. DNA of the CDR3: TGTGCCAGCAGTGAAGCGGAAGGGGCGCTTGCCTACGAGCAGTACTTC. The J gene is TRBJ2-7, the V gene TRBV2, with a tentative D call TRBD1 (5 bases). From germline, CDR1 is SNHLY and CDR2 FYNNEI. V was clipped by 0 bases and J by 2 bases, with 14 bases between them. This CDR3 has 16 amino acids.

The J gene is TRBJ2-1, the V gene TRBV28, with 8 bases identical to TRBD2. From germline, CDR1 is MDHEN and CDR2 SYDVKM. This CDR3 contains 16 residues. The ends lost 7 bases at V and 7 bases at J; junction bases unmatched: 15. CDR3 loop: CASKREGPQKGNEQFF. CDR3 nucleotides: TGTGCCAGCAAACGGGAGGGCCCCCAAAAGGGGAATGAGCAGTTCTTC.

Written as DNA, the CDR3 is TGTGCCAGCAGCTCGACAGGCCTTTCTTATACTGAAGCTTTCTTT. Its protein product is CASSSTGLSYTEAFF. The V call is TRBV5-4, the J call TRBJ1-1; possibly TRBD1 for D (6 bases). The CDR3 spans 15 residues. The V end was cut by 3 bases, the J end by 5 bases, with 17 bases between. CDR1 SGHNT and CDR2 YYREEE come from the germline V gene (reference sequence).

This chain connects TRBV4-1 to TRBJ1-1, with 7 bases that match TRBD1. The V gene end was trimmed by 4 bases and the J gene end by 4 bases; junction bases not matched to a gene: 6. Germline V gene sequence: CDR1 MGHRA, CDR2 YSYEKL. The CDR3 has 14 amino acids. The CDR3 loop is CASSPTGIGTEAFF. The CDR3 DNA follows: TGCGCCAGCAGCCCGACAGGGATTGGCACTGAAGCTTTCTTT.

The CDR3 reads CASSLPFRGGNTIYF. DNA for the CDR3: TGTGCCAGCAGCTTACCGTTCCGTGGGGGGAACACCATATATTTT. The rearrangement links TRBV7-9 to TRBJ1-3; D possibly corresponds to TRBD1 (5 bases). V dropped 2 bases and J dropped 7 bases, with 15 bases sitting between them. The germline V gene has CDR1 SEHNR and CDR2 FQNEAQ (reference sequence). CDR3 length: 15 residues.

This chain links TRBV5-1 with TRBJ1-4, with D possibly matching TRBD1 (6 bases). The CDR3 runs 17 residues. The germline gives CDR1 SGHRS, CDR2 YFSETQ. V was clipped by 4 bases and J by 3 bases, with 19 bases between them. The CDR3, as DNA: TGCGCCAGCAGCCTTCCCGGGACATCCGCGGCTAATGAAAAACTGTTTTTT. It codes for CASSLPGTSAANEKLFF.

The CDR3: CASSSRDGTSGADTQYF. CDR3 nucleotides: TGTGCCAGCAGTTCCCGCGACGGGACTAGCGGTGCGGATACGCAGTATTTT. The rearrangement joins TRBV28 to TRBJ2-3, with TRBD2 matching over 11 bases. J lost 6 bases, V lost 4 bases, and 12 bases had no gene match. This CDR3 region has 17 residues. Germline V gene lookup returns CDR1 MDHEN and CDR2 SYDVKM.

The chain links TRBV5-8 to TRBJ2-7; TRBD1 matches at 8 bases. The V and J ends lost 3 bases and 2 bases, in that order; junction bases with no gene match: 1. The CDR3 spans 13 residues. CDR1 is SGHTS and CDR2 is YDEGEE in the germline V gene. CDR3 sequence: CASSWTGPYEQYF. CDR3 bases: TGTGCCAGCAGCTGGACAGGGCCCTACGAGCAGTACTTC.

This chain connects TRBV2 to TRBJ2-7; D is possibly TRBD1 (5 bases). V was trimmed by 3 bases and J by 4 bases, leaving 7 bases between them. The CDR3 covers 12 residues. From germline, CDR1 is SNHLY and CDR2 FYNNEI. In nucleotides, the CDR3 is TGTGCCAGCAGTGACCACAGGTACGAGCAGTACTTC. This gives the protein CASSDHRYEQYF.

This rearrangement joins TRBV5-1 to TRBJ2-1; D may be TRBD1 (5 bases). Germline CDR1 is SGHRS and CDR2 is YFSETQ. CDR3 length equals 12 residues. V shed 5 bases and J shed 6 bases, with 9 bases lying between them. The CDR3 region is CASRFDSNEQFF. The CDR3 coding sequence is TGCGCCAGCAGATTTGACAGCAATGAGCAGTTCTTC.

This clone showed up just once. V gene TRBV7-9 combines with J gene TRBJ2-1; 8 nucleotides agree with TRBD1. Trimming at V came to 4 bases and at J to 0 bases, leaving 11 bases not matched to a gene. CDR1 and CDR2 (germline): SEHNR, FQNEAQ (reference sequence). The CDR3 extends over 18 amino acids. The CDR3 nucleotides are TGTGCCAGCAGCTCCGGGACAGGAGAACTAAGCTCCTACAATGAGCAGTTCTTC. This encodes CASSSGTGELSSYNEQFF.

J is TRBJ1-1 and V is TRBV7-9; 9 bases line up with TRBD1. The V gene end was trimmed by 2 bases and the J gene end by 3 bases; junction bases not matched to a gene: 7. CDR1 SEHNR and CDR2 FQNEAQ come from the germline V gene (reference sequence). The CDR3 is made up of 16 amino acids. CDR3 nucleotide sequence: TGTGCCAGCAGCTTAAATGTGAGGACAGGGGACACTGAAGCTTTCTTT. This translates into CASSLNVRTGDTEAFF.

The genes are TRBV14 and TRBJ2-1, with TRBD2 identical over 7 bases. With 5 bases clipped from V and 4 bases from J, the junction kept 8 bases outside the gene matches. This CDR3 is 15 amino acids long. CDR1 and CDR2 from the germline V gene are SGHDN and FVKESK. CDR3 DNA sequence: TGTGCCAGCAGCAGACCGGGAGGAGTATACAATGAGCAGTTCTTC. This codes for CASSRPGGVYNEQFF. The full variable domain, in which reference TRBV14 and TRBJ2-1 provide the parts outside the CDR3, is EAGVTQFPSHSVIEKGQTVTLRCDPISGHDNLYWYRRVMGKEIKFLLHFVKESKQDESGMPNNRFLAERTGGTYSTLKVQPAELEDSGVYFCASSRPGGVYNEQFFGPGTRLTVL.

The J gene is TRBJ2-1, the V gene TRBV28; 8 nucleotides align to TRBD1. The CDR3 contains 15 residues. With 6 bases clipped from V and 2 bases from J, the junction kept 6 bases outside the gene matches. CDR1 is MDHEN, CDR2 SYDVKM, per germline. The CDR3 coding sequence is TGTGCCAGCAGGTTAGACAGGGGACCCTACAATGAGCAGTTCTTC. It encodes CASRLDRGPYNEQFF.

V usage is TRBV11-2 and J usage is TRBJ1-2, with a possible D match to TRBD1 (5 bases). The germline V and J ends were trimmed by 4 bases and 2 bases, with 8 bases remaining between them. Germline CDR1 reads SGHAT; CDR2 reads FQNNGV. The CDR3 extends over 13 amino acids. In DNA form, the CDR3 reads TGTGCCAGCAGCTGGCGGGGCAACTATGGCTACACCTTC. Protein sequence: CASSWRGNYGYTF.

The CDR3 reads CASSLADVSVNIQYF. The CDR3 DNA reads as TGTGCCAGCAGCTTGGCGGACGTGAGCGTAAACATTCAGTACTTC. This rearrangement joins TRBV5-6 to TRBJ2-4; D call uncertain. The CDR3 length is 15 residues. Germline V gives CDR1 SGHDT, CDR2 YYEEEE. Trimming removed 0 bases from V and 6 bases from J, with 13 bases in between.

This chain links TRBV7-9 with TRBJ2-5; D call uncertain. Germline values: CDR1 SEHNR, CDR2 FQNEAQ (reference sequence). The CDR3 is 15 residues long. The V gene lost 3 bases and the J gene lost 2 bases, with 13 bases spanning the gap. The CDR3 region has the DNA TGTGCCAGCAGCTTTTGGAGCTACGCACAAGAGACCCAGTACTTC. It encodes CASSFWSYAQETQYF.

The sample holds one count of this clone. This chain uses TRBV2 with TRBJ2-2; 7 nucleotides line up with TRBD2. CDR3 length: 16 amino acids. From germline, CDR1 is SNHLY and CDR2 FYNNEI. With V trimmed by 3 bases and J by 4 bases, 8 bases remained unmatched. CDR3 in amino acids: CASSDPAGEVTGELFF. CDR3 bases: TGTGCCAGCAGTGATCCGGCGGGAGAGGTCACCGGGGAGCTGTTTTTT. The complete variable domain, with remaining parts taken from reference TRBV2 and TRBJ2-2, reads EPEVTQTPSHQVTQMGQEVILRCVPISNHLYFYWYRQILGQKVEFLVSFYNNEISEKSEIFDDQFSVERPDGSNFTLKIRSTKLEDSAMYFCASSDPAGEVTGELFFGEGSRLTVL.

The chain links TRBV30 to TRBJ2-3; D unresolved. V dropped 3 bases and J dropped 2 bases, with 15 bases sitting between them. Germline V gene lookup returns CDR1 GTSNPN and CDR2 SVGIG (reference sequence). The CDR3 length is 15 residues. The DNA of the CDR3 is TGTGCCTGGAGCCCCAGTCTAGGTCCCACAGATACGCAGTATTTT. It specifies CAWSPSLGPTDTQYF.

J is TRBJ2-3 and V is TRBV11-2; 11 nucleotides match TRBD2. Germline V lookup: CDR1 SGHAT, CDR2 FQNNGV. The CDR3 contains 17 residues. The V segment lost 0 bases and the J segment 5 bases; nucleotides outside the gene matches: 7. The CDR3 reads CASSLEGTSGFGDTQYF. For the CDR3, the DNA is TGTGCCAGCAGCTTAGAGGGGACTAGCGGCTTCGGAGATACGCAGTATTTT.

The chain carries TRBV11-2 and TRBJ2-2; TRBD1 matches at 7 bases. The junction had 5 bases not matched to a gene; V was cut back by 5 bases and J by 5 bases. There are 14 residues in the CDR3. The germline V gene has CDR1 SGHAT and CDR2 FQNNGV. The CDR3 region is CASSRTGPTGELFF. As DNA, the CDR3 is TGTGCCAGCAGCCGGACAGGCCCGACCGGGGAGCTGTTTTTT.

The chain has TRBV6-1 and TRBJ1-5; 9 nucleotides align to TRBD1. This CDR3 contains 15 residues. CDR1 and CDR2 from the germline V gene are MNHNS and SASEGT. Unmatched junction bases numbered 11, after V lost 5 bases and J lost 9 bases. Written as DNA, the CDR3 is TGTGCCAGCAGTCGCCCGGGACAGGGCGCGGGGCCCCAGCATTTT. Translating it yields CASSRPGQGAGPQHF.

CDR3 sequence (DNA): TGTGCCAGCAGCGCCCCCAGGAGGAGACCCCATGACTGGAACACAGATACGCAGTATTTT. Translated: CASSAPRRRPHDWNTDTQYF. The rearrangement joins TRBV9 to TRBJ2-3, with TRBD2 as a possible D gene (5 bases). There are 20 residues in the CDR3. With 3 bases removed from V and 2 bases from J, the gap between germline ends came to 28 bases. Looked up from germline, CDR1 is SGDLS and CDR2 is YYNGEE.

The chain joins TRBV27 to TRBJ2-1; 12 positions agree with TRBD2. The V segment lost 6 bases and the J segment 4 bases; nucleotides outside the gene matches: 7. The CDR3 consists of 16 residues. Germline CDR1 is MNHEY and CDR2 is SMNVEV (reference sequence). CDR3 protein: CASRQRTSGKYNEQFF. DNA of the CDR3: TGTGCCAGCAGGCAGAGGACTAGCGGGAAGTACAATGAGCAGTTCTTC.

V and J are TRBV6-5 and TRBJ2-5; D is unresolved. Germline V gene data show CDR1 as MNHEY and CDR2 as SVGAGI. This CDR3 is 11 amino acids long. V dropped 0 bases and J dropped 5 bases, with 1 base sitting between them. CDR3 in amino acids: CASSYSETQYF. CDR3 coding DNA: TGTGCCAGCAGTTACTCGGAGACCCAGTACTTC.

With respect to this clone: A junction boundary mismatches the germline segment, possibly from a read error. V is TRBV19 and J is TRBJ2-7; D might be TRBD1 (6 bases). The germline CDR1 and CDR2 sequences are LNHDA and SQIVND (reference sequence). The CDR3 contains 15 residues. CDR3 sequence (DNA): TGTGCCAGTAGTCCGGCTGCGCAGGGGCTCTACGAACAGTACTTC. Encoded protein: CASSPAAQGLYEQYF.

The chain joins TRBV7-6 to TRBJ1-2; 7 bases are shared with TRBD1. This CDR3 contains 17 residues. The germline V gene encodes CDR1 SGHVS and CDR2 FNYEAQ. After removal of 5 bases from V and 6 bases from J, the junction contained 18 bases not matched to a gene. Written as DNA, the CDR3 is TGTGCCAGCAGCCCCTGGATAGGGGGCGAACCAAGCGATGGCTACACCTTC. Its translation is CASSPWIGGEPSDGYTF.

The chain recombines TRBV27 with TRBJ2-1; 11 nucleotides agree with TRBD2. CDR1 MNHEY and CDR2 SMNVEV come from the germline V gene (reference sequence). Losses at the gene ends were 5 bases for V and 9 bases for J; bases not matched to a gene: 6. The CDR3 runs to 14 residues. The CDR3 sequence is CASSPTTSGIEQFF. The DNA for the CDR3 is TGTGCCAGCAGTCCTACGACTAGCGGGATTGAGCAGTTCTTC.

CDR3 DNA sequence: TGTGCCAGCAGTTTATCCGGGGGCAGCAATCAGCCCCAGCATTTT. This translates into CASSLSGGSNQPQHF. The genes are TRBV27 and TRBJ1-5; tentative D call: TRBD1 (6 bases). V lost 0 bases and J lost 1, with 7 bases in between. This CDR3 comprises 15 residues. Germline assignment: CDR1 MNHEY and CDR2 SMNVEV (reference sequence).